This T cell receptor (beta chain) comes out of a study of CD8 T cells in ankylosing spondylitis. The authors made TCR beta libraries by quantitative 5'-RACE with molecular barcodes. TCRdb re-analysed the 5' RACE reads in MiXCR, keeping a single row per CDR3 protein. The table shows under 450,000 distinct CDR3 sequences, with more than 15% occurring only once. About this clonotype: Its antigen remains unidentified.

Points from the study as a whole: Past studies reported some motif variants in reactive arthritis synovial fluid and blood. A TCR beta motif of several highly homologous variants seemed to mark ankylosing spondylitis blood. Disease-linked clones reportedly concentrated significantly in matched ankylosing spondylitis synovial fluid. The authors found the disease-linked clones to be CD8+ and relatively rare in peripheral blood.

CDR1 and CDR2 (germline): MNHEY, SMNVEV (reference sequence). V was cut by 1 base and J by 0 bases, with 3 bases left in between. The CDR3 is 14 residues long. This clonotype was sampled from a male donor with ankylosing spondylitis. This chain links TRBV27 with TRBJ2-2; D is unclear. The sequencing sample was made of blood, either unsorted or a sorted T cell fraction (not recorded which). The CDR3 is CASSLWANTGELFF. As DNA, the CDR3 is TGTGCCAGCAGTTTATGGGCGAACACCGGGGAGCTGTTTTTT.